Each of the 5 T cell receptor beta chains below was sequenced from the same sample in a study of radiation and T cells in renal cell carcinoma. Produced via immunoSEQ multiplex PCR; TCRdb's table is partial and in-frame only. The sample lists more than 120,000 clones, roughly 90% occurring once. Time point of the sample: blood 4 weeks post-SBRT, at nephrectomy. Specified treatment: 15 Gy SBRT to primary tumor, nephrectomy 4 weeks later. Sequenced material: blood, taken from a patient whose treatment included radiotherapy and nephrectomy. Receptors originate from a woman between 50 and 59 years old with renal cell carcinoma.

V is TRBV10-3 and J is TRBJ1-5; D is undetermined. V lost 5 bases to trimming and J lost 0 bases, with 5 bases between them. Germline values: CDR1 ENHRY, CDR2 SYGVKD. The length of the CDR3 is 13 residues. CDR3 nucleotides: TGTGCCATCAGTCCAAGTAGCAATCAGCCCCAGCATTTT. The encoded protein is CAISPSSNQPQHF.

The chain couples TRBV11-3 to TRBJ1-1; TRBD1 is a possible D gene (5 bases). The CDR3 has 13 residues. Looked up from germline, CDR1 is SGHNT and CDR2 is YENEEA. The V end was cut by 5 bases, the J end by 5 bases, with 12 bases between. In nucleotides, the CDR3 is TGTGCCAGCAGCCATGGGCGGGGGACTGAAGCTTTCTTT. Its translation is CASSHGRGTEAFF.

As concerns this clone: Relative to the germline gene, one junction end is altered; a read error may explain this. This chain links TRBV11-2 with TRBJ2-1, with D tentatively TRBD1 (5 bases). Per germline, CDR1 SGHAT and CDR2 FQNNGV. This CDR3 region has 16 residues. The CDR3 DNA sequence: TGTGCCAGCACCTTAATTTTGGGCAGGGCCTACAATGAGCAGTTCTTC. Translating it yields CASTLILGRAYNEQFF.

The chain recombines TRBV27 with TRBJ1-1, with 10 nucleotides matching TRBD1. The CDR3 sequence is 13 residues long. V lost 4 bases and J lost 4; bases outside the gene matches: 0. Germline V gives CDR1 MNHEY, CDR2 SMNVEV (reference sequence). The CDR3 spells CASSWTGGTEAFF. The CDR3 coding sequence is TGTGCCAGCAGTTGGACAGGGGGCACTGAAGCTTTCTTT.

The V and J genes are TRBV27 and TRBJ2-2, with unresolved D. The CDR3 is 16 residues long. V lost 7 bases to trimming and J lost 4 bases, with 19 bases between them. The V gene's germline CDR1 is MNHEY and CDR2 SMNVEV (reference sequence). CDR3 protein: CASTHRPAETTGELFF. The CDR3 DNA sequence: TGTGCCAGCACTCATAGACCCGCAGAAACCACCGGGGAGCTGTTTTTT.